A single TCR beta chain is shown here with its context. This record belongs to a study of blood T cell repertoires in COVID-19. CDR3 length: 15 amino acids. After removal of 4 bases from V and 5 bases from J, the junction contained 11 bases not matched to a gene. Germline assignment: CDR1 SGHRS and CDR2 YFSETQ. Profiled with immunoSEQ multiplex PCR; TCRdb holds only in-frame clones, not every one. The sample includes about 75,000 clones, roughly 88% of them seen just once. J is TRBJ2-5 and V is TRBV5-1, with 7 bases matching TRBD2. This clonotype was sampled from a woman in her 70s with acute or convalescent COVID-19. The material sequenced was peripheral blood. CDR3 nucleotide sequence: TGCGCCAGCAGCCCTGGAACGGGAGCGGGGGAGACCCAGTACTTC. It yields the protein CASSPGTGAGETQYF.